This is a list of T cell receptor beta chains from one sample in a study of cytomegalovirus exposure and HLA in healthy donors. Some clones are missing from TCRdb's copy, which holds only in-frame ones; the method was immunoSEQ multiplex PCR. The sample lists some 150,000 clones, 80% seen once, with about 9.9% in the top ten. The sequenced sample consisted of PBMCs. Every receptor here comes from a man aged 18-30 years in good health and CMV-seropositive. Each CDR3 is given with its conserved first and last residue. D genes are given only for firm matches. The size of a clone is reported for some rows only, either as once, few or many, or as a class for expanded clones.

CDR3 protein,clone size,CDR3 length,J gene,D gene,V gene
CASSIGQTYNEQFF,.,14,TRBJ2-1,.,TRBV19
CASKSGREKETQYF,.,14,TRBJ2-5,TRBD2,TRBV10-2
CASSFGTPDEKLFF,.,14,TRBJ1-4,.,TRBV5-6
CSVDVQGGYEQYF,.,13,TRBJ2-7,.,TRBV29-1
CASSLTGTRINEQFF,.,15,TRBJ2-1,TRBD2,TRBV13
CASSPRTEGETQYF,.,14,TRBJ2-5,.,TRBV18
CASSQGQPSNYGYTF,.,15,TRBJ1-2,.,TRBV7-9
CASSIQGFSSGANVLTF,few,17,TRBJ2-6,.,TRBV19
CASSQDETTNEKLFF,.,15,TRBJ1-4,.,TRBV4-3
CASNPGLSGYTF,.,12,TRBJ1-2,.,TRBV2
CASSGLILDYEQYF,few,14,TRBJ2-7,.,TRBV10-2
CASSLRAGGPTDTQYF,.,16,TRBJ2-3,TRBD2,TRBV7-2
CASSIEGLLGQRDDEQFF,.,18,TRBJ2-1,.,TRBV19
CASSPGREGRITGELFF,once,17,TRBJ2-2,TRBD2,TRBV5-5
CASSSRDRVSYEQYF,.,15,TRBJ2-7,TRBD1,TRBV5-6
CASSVEVVTRQGLHF,.,15,TRBJ1-6,TRBD1,TRBV9
CASSQVGIPGADTQYF,.,16,TRBJ2-3,.,TRBV4-3
CASRSDTGPYEQYF,.,14,TRBJ2-7,.,TRBV6-5
CASSLGHRGTQYF,.,13,TRBJ2-5,.,TRBV7-8
CASSFPRGEPITSSYNEQFF,.,20,TRBJ2-1,.,TRBV27
CASSYRDLSIQNSQYF,.,16,TRBJ2-4,.,TRBV5-8
CASSYGAGGPYEQYF,few,15,TRBJ2-7,TRBD1,TRBV6-5
CASSIGQGAFF,.,11,TRBJ1-1,TRBD1,TRBV19
CAKITQYGYTF,.,11,TRBJ1-2,.,TRBV2
CASNGGSNNEQFF,.,13,TRBJ2-1,TRBD2,TRBV7-9
CASSLTGGRTDTQYF,.,15,TRBJ2-3,TRBD1,TRBV5-5
CASSLLLSGNTIYF,.,14,TRBJ1-3,.,TRBV5-6
CASSQEVGQTYYEQYF,once,16,.,.,TRBV4-1
CASSLWEGLSSYEQYF,.,16,TRBJ2-7,TRBD2,TRBV7-2
CASSQAPGTDTQYF,.,14,TRBJ2-3,.,TRBV19
CASSIEKYNEQFF,.,13,TRBJ2-1,.,TRBV5-4
CASGFRGTDTQYF,.,13,TRBJ2-3,TRBD1,TRBV7-8
CASSSQQQEYGYTF,.,14,TRBJ1-2,.,TRBV6-5
CASSFRTIDNEQFF,.,14,TRBJ2-1,.,TRBV5-6
CASSPEASWNTGELFF,once,16,TRBJ2-2,.,TRBV4-3
CASGVGQGGTEAFF,.,14,TRBJ1-1,TRBD1,TRBV9
CASSPQSATNEKLFF,.,15,TRBJ1-4,.,TRBV9
CASSQTAYNEKLFF,.,14,TRBJ1-4,.,TRBV16
CASSLAGGLNTEAFF,.,15,TRBJ1-1,TRBD1,TRBV7-9
CASSQGWGPGFSGYTF,.,16,TRBJ1-2,.,TRBV4-1
CASLGGQPQHF,.,11,TRBJ1-5,.,TRBV21-1
CASSQDFSSGVSNYGYTF,.,18,TRBJ1-2,.,TRBV4-2
CATYHLAGGDEQFF,.,14,TRBJ2-1,TRBD2,TRBV6-6
CASSLRPGGSNQPQHF,.,16,TRBJ1-5,.,TRBV27
CASSAGTEEETQYF,.,14,TRBJ2-5,TRBD1,TRBV18
CASSFVGGADTQYF,.,14,TRBJ2-3,TRBD2,TRBV27
CASSGRGRNTGELFF,.,15,TRBJ2-2,TRBD1,TRBV18
CASSFSGYGSNQPQHF,.,16,TRBJ1-5,.,TRBV27
CASSFQGGRNTEAFF,few,15,TRBJ1-1,TRBD1,TRBV5-1